This T cell receptor beta chain was sequenced for a study of CD8+CD57+ T cells in acquired aplastic anemia. Background on the study: On average, sorted CD4+ and CD8+ cells gave about 3.1 ug of DNA. Study outcomes and limitations: Patients and controls shared approximately 30 CD8+ CDR3 sequences, highly expressed in patients.

Trimming removed 7 bases from V and 4 bases from J, with 10 bases in between. This CDR3 contains 12 residues. Germline loops: CDR1 LNHNV, CDR2 YYDKDF (reference sequence). Genomic DNA, serving as template, underwent TCR beta VDJ and CDR3 profiling. TCRdb fed the reads into MiXCR, producing one record per CDR3 protein. This table holds around 42,000 distinct CDR3 sequences, roughly 69% found once. Details on this clonotype: Antigen: not known.

It was patients with CD8+CD57+ cell expansion by flow cytometry who were chosen for sequencing. The enrolled patients all had severe acquired aplastic anemia. This chain joins TRBV15 and TRBJ2-5; maybe TRBD2 (5 bases). The source of this sequence is a human donor with aplastic anemia. Source material: sorted CD4+, CD8+, or CD8+CD57+ T cells (not recorded which) from PBMCs. The CDR3: CATNGKGETQYF. The DNA of the CDR3 is TGTGCCACCAACGGGAAGGGAGAGACCCAGTACTTC.